Below, one T cell receptor (beta chain) is given with its context. Germline V gene data show CDR1 as SGHRS and CDR2 as YFSETQ. V lost 2 bases and J 2 bases, leaving 9 bases between the germline ends. This CDR3 comprises 14 residues. TCRdb's table, derived via immunoSEQ multiplex PCR, lists solely in-frame clones and lacks some. The repertoire includes about 110,000 clones, about 89% of them detected once, and around 1.6% sits in the top ten. This entry comes from a study of T cell changes during pregnancy in multiple sclerosis. This clonotype was obtained from a female donor with multiple sclerosis, enrolled in a pregnancy study. V and J are TRBV5-1 and TRBJ2-3; no clear D gene. The starting material was peripheral blood, obtained before pregnancy. In DNA, the CDR3 is TGCGCCAGCAGCTTCCTCTTAGACACAGATACGCAGTATTTT. Residues: CASSFLLDTDTQYF.